The entry that follows covers one T cell receptor beta chain sequence. Assay used: immunoSEQ multiplex PCR; TCRdb lists only in-frame clones, some missing. The table lists roughly 160,000 clones, 75% to 90% of them singletons, with over 10% in the top ten. Cohorts were determined from participant-reported clinical history. The sample belongs to a study of blood T cell repertoires in COVID-19. CDR1 is MGHRA, CDR2 YSYEKL, per germline. The CDR3 spans 17 residues. With 1 base clipped from V and 0 bases from J, the junction kept 3 bases outside the gene matches. The chain joins TRBV4-1 to TRBJ2-3; 11 bases agree with TRBD2. The clonotype originates from a woman between 55 and 75 years old who had recovered from COVID-19. Sequencing was done on a sample of PBMCs or T cells enriched from blood (not recorded which). Here the CDR3 reads CASSQGTSGLSTDTQYF. The CDR3 nucleotides are TGCGCCAGCAGCCAAGGGACTAGCGGGCTTAGCACAGATACGCAGTATTTT.